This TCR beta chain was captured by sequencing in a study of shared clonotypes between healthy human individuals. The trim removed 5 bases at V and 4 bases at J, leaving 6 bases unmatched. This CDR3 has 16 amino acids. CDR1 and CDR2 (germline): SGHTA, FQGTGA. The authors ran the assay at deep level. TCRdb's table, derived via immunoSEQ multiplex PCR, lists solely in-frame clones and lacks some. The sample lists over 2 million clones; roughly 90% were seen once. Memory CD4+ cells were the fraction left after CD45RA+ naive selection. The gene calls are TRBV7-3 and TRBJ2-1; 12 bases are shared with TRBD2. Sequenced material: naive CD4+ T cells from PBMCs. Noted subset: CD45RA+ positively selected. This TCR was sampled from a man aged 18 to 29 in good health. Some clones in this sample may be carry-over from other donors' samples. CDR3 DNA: TGTGCCAGCAGCACCCGGACTAGCGGGGATTACAATGAGCAGTTCTTC. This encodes CASSTRTSGDYNEQFF.